Shown below are 23 T cell receptor beta chains from a single sample sequenced in a study of blood T cell repertoires in COVID-19. Sequencing used immunoSEQ multiplex PCR; TCRdb keeps in-frame clones, though not all of them. In the table there are over 200,000 clones, around 80% of which are singletons. The sample consisted of PBMCs or T cells enriched from blood (not recorded which). These receptors originate from a man in his sixties who had recovered from COVID-19.

The chain is built from TRBV7-8 and TRBJ1-2; D call uncertain. The V and J ends lost 3 bases and 1 base respectively, with 9 bases between them. Germline CDR1 is SGHVS and CDR2 is FQNEAQ. The CDR3 is made up of 14 amino acids. The CDR3 sequence: CASSLSEVNYGYTF. For the CDR3, the DNA is TGTGCCAGCAGCTTGTCGGAGGTTAACTATGGCTACACCTTC. Looking up the rest from reference TRBV7-8 and TRBJ1-2 gives the full variable domain: GAGVSQSPRYKVAKRGQDVALRCDPISGHVSLFWYQQALGQGPEFLTYFQNEAQLDKSGLPSDRFFAERPEGSVSTLKIQRTQQEDSAVYLCASSLSEVNYGYTFGSGTRLTVV.

The chain couples TRBV19 to TRBJ2-7; possible D gene TRBD2, 6 bases. CDR1 is LNHDA and CDR2 is SQIVND in the germline V gene (reference sequence). CDR3 length: 14 amino acids. Trimming stripped 3 bases from V and 6 bases from J, with 15 bases between. The CDR3 protein is CASSIQAGMFEQYF. CDR3 nucleotide sequence: TGTGCCAGTAGTATTCAGGCGGGGATGTTCGAGCAGTACTTC.

There are a few counts of this clone. The chain carries TRBV3-1 (or the pseudogene TRBV3-2) and TRBJ1-1; D uncertain. CDR3 length: 13 residues. Between the trimmed V and J ends, which lost 1 base and 7 bases, there was a span of 10 bases. The germline V gene encodes CDR1 LGHDT and CDR2 YNNKEL (reference sequence). The CDR3 DNA is TGTGCCAGCAGCCAAGTGCCCGACTTTGAAGCTTTCTTT. This gives the protein CASSQVPDFEAFF.

The V and J genes are TRBV10-3 and TRBJ1-2, with D possibly being TRBD1 (5 bases). Deletions cut 1 base from V and 7 bases from J, with 13 bases between. This CDR3 has 14 amino acids. The V gene's germline CDR1 is ENHRY and CDR2 SYGVKD. The CDR3 region has the DNA TGTGCCATCAGTGAGTATACAGGTGAAGGTGGCTACACCTTC. Translation: CAISEYTGEGGYTF.

The gene calls are TRBV9 and TRBJ1-1, with D hard to call. V was trimmed by 4 bases and J by 4 bases, leaving 11 bases between them. This CDR3 has 13 residues. Germline-derived CDR1 and CDR2 are SGDLS and YYNGEE. CDR3 protein: CASSPRPGTEAFF. The CDR3 DNA follows: TGTGCCAGCAGCCCTCGCCCGGGCACTGAAGCTTTCTTT.

V and J are TRBV21-1 and TRBJ2-1; the D call of TRBD2 is as the table states it, not checked on the DNA. TRBV21-1 is tagged as a pseudogene. The CDR3 covers 15 residues. The CDR3 is CASSKTAGASNEQFF. The CDR3 coding sequence is TGTGCCAGCAGCAAGACAGCGGGGGCCTCTAATGAGCAGTTCTTC.

V gene TRBV6-6 combines with J gene TRBJ1-6; no definite D call. The ends were cut back, 0 bases at V and 6 bases at J, with 9 bases in the middle. This CDR3 is 15 amino acids long. Germline CDR1 MNHNY, CDR2 SVGAGI (reference sequence). Here the CDR3 reads CASSYSRSSNSPLHF. The CDR3 coding sequence is TGTGCCAGCAGTTACTCGCGGTCGAGTAATTCACCCCTCCACTTT.

The chain has TRBV9 and TRBJ1-2; 8 nucleotides align to TRBD1. This CDR3 has 17 residues. CDR1 is SGDLS, CDR2 YYNGEE, per germline. J gave up 5 bases and V 0 bases, and 12 bases lay outside the gene matches. The CDR3 here is CASSVASSGGSRYGYTF. CDR3 sequence (DNA): TGTGCCAGCAGCGTAGCTTCGTCAGGGGGCTCTAGGTATGGCTACACCTTC.

The V gene is TRBV5-8, the J gene TRBJ2-5; the D is unclear. This CDR3 region has 12 residues. Trimming pared 3 bases from V and 2 bases from J, leaving 5 bases between. Germline V CDR1 and CDR2: SGHTS, YDEGEE. In DNA, the CDR3 is TGTGCCAGCAGCTCAGGACAAGAGACCCAGTACTTC. Translated: CASSSGQETQYF.

The rearrangement uses TRBV4-3 and TRBJ1-2, with D hard to call. The V gene lost 3 bases and the J gene lost 8 bases, with 19 bases spanning the gap. The CDR3 has 15 amino acids. Germline V gene data show CDR1 as LGHNA and CDR2 as YSLEER. CDR3 DNA: TGCGCCAGCAGCCAGGAAGCCCGTGAGGTTGACGGCTACACCTTC. It specifies CASSQEAREVDGYTF.

The rearrangement uses TRBV5-1 and TRBJ2-2; weak D call: TRBD1 (5 bases). The germline V and J ends were trimmed by 1 base and 2 bases, with 12 bases remaining between them. Germline V gives CDR1 SGHRS, CDR2 YFSETQ. The CDR3 runs to 16 residues. CDR3 sequence (DNA): TGCGCCAGCAGCTTGAAGAGACAGACAAACACCGGGGAGCTGTTTTTT. Translation: CASSLKRQTNTGELFF.

The rearrangement joins TRBV11-2 to TRBJ1-4; no clear D. Germline lookup yields CDR1 SGHAT and CDR2 FQNNGV. The CDR3 is 16 amino acids. V lost 0 bases to trimming and J lost 0 bases, with 8 bases between them. CDR3 amino acids: CASSLDGAATNEKLFF. The CDR3, as DNA: TGTGCCAGCAGCTTAGATGGAGCGGCAACTAATGAAAAACTGTTTTTT.

V is TRBV6-2 or TRBV6-3 and J is TRBJ2-2, with 14 bases that match TRBD2. The CDR3 is 18 residues long. CDR1 and CDR2 (germline): MNHEY, SVGEGT. Trimming at V came to 0 bases and at J to 6 bases, leaving 6 bases not matched to a gene. The CDR3 sequence is CASSYSLGLAGDPGELFF. CDR3 in DNA: TGTGCCAGCAGTTACTCCCTGGGACTAGCGGGGGACCCCGGGGAGCTGTTTTTT.

The chain has TRBV6-5 and TRBJ2-3, with 7 bases identical to TRBD1. The germline V gene has CDR1 MNHEY and CDR2 SVGAGI. The CDR3 covers 13 residues. The V and J ends lost 8 bases and 5 bases, in that order; junction bases with no gene match: 7. The CDR3 here is CASVGRGLDTQYF. The CDR3 DNA is TGTGCCAGCGTAGGTAGGGGGCTAGATACGCAGTATTTT.

V is TRBV6-2 or TRBV6-3 and J is TRBJ2-3; 9 bases are a match to TRBD2. With 4 bases clipped from V and 2 bases from J, the junction kept 10 bases outside the gene matches. This CDR3 is built from 17 residues. From germline, CDR1 is MNHEY and CDR2 SVGEGT. The CDR3 DNA reads as TGTGCCAGCAGTTCGCCGGTCCGACTAGCGGACACAGATACGCAGTATTTT. It encodes CASSSPVRLADTDTQYF.

V and J are TRBV7-8 and TRBJ2-7; D may be TRBD2 (5 bases). Germline assignment: CDR1 SGHVS and CDR2 FQNEAQ. V was clipped by 5 bases and J by 3 bases, with 17 bases between them. This CDR3 spans 15 amino acids. CDR3 DNA: TGTGCCAGCAGCCCTCGTTATGTCGGGAACTACGAGCAGTACTTC. Its protein product is CASSPRYVGNYEQYF.

This chain uses TRBV5-6 with TRBJ2-7, with a tentative D call TRBD2 (7 bases). Per the germline V gene, CDR1 is SGHDT and CDR2 is YYEEEE. The V and J ends lost 4 bases and 2 bases respectively, with 13 bases between them. The length of the CDR3 is 14 residues. CDR3: CASSPGGRTYEQYF. The CDR3 DNA reads as TGTGCCAGCAGCCCGGGGGGCAGAACCTACGAGCAGTACTTC.

The V call is TRBV4-3, the J call TRBJ1-4, with 7 bases that match TRBD1. Germline V gives CDR1 LGHNA, CDR2 YSLEER. This CDR3 is 14 amino acids long. The trim removed 0 bases at V and 7 bases at J, leaving 2 bases unmatched. The CDR3 spells CASSQDYRGEKLFF. CDR3 sequence (DNA): TGCGCCAGCAGCCAAGATTACAGGGGTGAAAAACTGTTTTTT.

This chain joins TRBV2 and TRBJ1-2; the match to TRBD1 covers 10 bases. Germline values: CDR1 SNHLY, CDR2 FYNNEI. The CDR3 spans 14 residues. Unmatched junction bases numbered 4, after V lost 7 bases and J lost 2 bases. CDR3 bases: TGTGCCAGCAACCCGGGACAGGGGAACTATGGCTACACCTTC. This encodes CASNPGQGNYGYTF.

The genes are TRBV3-1 (or the pseudogene TRBV3-2) and TRBJ2-7; the D gene is possibly TRBD2 (5 bases). The CDR3 extends over 12 amino acids. The germline CDR1 and CDR2 sequences are LGHDT and YNNKEL (reference sequence). The ends were cut back, 1 base at V and 7 bases at J, with 8 bases in the middle. CDR3 protein: CASSQVPGEQYF. Written as DNA, the CDR3 is TGTGCCAGCAGCCAAGTCCCGGGAGAGCAGTACTTC.

The chain employs TRBV12-5 and TRBJ1-2, with 7 positions matching TRBD1. Germline trimming cut 5 bases from V and 6 bases from J; bases unmatched to any gene: 12. Germline V lookup: CDR1 LGHNT, CDR2 FRNRAP. The CDR3 has 15 residues. For the CDR3, the DNA is TGTGCTAGTGGTCCCTCTATCCCAGGGGGGCATGGCTACACCTTC. Translating gives CASGPSIPGGHGYTF.

This rearrangement joins TRBV14 to TRBJ1-1; 7 bases align to TRBD1. CDR3 length: 12 amino acids. With 2 bases clipped from V and 11 bases from J, the junction kept 5 bases outside the gene matches. Germline CDR1 SGHDN, CDR2 FVKESK. Here the CDR3 reads CASSQQDRAAFF. The DNA for the CDR3 is TGTGCCAGCAGCCAACAAGACAGGGCCGCTTTCTTT.

This clone has only one observation. The gene calls are TRBV12-3 or TRBV12-4 and TRBJ1-4; perhaps TRBD1 as D (5 bases). V lost 3 bases to trimming and J lost 8 bases, with 10 bases between them. CDR3 length: 13 residues. The CDR3 protein is CASSFTAGEKLFF. DNA of the CDR3: TGTGCCAGCAGTTTTACAGCAGGGGAAAAACTGTTTTTT.